This TCR beta chain was retrieved from a study of response to subunit inactivated influenza vaccine. MiXCR was run by TCRdb on the RT-PCR reads, yielding one entry per CDR3 protein. Found here are fewer than 250,000 distinct CDR3 sequences, approximately 15% of them singletons; the top ten hold 26%. Study results and limitations: Each seasonal influenza vaccination, the authors suggested, recruits few new T cells.

Germline assignment: CDR1 SEHNR and CDR2 FQNEAQ (reference sequence). The CDR3 totals 14 residues. V was clipped by 4 bases and J by 0 bases, with 10 bases between them. Of note for this clonotype: Its antigen is currently unknown.

The clonotype was recovered from a man aged 50 to 60 who received an inactivated influenza vaccine. The rearrangement uses TRBV7-9 and TRBJ2-7, with D perhaps matching TRBD2 (5 bases). The source material was CD8+ T cells sorted from PBMCs, sampled roughly 5 days after vaccination. CDR3 in amino acids: CASSSLGSSYEQYF. The DNA for the CDR3 is TGTGCCAGCAGCTCGCTTGGGAGCTCCTACGAGCAGTACTTC.